The present TCR beta chain was sequenced within a study of cytomegalovirus exposure and HLA in healthy donors. Vbeta (60) and Jbeta (13) primers were used in the PCR. The table came from immunoSEQ multiplex PCR; TCRdb's copy has only in-frame clones and leaves some out. The sample includes 150,000 to 200,000 clones, approximately 78% of them seen just once. Notes on this clone: Its antigen is currently unknown.

Germline V gene lookup returns CDR1 SNHLY and CDR2 FYNNEI. The CDR3 extends over 16 amino acids. V lost 2 bases and J lost 0, with 12 bases in between. Study results and limitations: The study listed roughly 160 cytomegalovirus-associated TCR beta chains. At a 0.05 false discovery rate, a later analysis found 18,000 or so TCR beta sequences to be associated with HLA alleles.

Sequenced: PBMCs. This receptor was identified in a girl aged 2 to 10 in good health and CMV-seropositive. V gene TRBV2 combines with J gene TRBJ2-3, with D unclear. The CDR3 loop is CASSELRNPSTDTQYF. The CDR3 nucleotides are TGTGCCAGCAGTGAACTGCGGAACCCTAGCACAGATACGCAGTATTTT.